This T cell receptor (beta chain) came from a study of blood T cell repertoires in COVID-19 (dated by TCRdb to about 2020). For the study in its entirety: Collaborator samples came from the United States, Italy and Spain and covered acute and convalescent phases of COVID-19. HLA class I and class II types, where available, came from metadata supplied by the sample provider rather than from assay-based typing. Samples came from the ongoing ImmuneRACE study (first 160 participants) plus 1,254 subjects from 6 global collaborators. A de-identified subject ID, COVID-19 status, age in years and sex were almost always included in the sample metadata. The repertoires were released in a freely available public database meant as a resource for research on the immune response to SARS-CoV-2. The prospective study material was composed of cDNA or gDNA derived from T cells, B-cell-depleted T cells, or PBMCs. Subjects who had been exposed to COVID-19, were actively infected with it, or had recovered from it provided the deeply sampled blood TCRbeta repertoires that made up the dataset.

Worth noting for this clone: There is no known antigen for this receptor. No base quality values were provided; no much bigger clone lies one nucleotide off.

The collaborating institutions used their own protocols to collect whole blood in K2EDTA tubes. Collaborator samples were shipped for TCRbeta analysis as frozen whole blood, isolated PBMCs, or DNA extracted from either sample type. Results the study describes overall, beyond this receptor: Clinical and demographic metadata were provided uncurated, with the amount varying by source and participant.

The immunoSEQ Assay, a bias-controlled multiplex PCR, was used to amplify TCRbeta CDR3 regions from genomic DNA. The authors processed their data as follows. The number of nucleated cells in each sample was estimated by amplification of reference gene primers within the assay. To quantify the absolute abundance of each unique TCRbeta CDR3 rearrangement, sequence reads were collapsed and filtered. For each sample, productive Simpson clonality was calculated as the square root of Simpson's diversity index over productive rearrangements. Not all clones reach the TCRdb copy of this immuneACCESS table, which keeps in-frame sequences only. Checked studies attribute under half of the gap to unresolved V genes and leave the rest unexplained. Clonal size and the V and J genes are those of that table, whereas D and trimming came from the DNA. This sample is represented by 140,000 to 150,000 clones; roughly four fifths of them were singletons. Roughly 8.8% of the sample goes to the ten largest clones.

V is reduced by 1 base and J by 7 bases, leaving a spacing of 13 bases between them. CDR1 and CDR2, per the germline V gene (reference sequence), are LNHDA and SQIVND. The CDR3 contains 15 residues, cysteine and phenylalanine counted. The sequence is cut down to CDR3 DNA, 45 bases in frame from base 1. The V and J segments used are TRBV19 and TRBJ1-4; too little of a D gene remains to name it. Sequenced sample: peripheral blood. This clonotype was obtained from a human donor with acute or convalescent COVID-19. The donor label of this sample is uncertain. This receptor has the CDR3 CASSIAGSRGEKLFF. The base sequence is TGTGCCAGTAGTATAGCCGGGAGCAGAGGTGAAAAACTGTTTTTT.